The 3 T cell receptor beta chains presented below share a single source sample, sequenced in a study of cytomegalovirus exposure and HLA in healthy donors. Primers: 60 Vbeta forward and 13 Jbeta reverse. Profiled with immunoSEQ multiplex PCR; TCRdb holds only in-frame clones, not every one. This table holds approximately 190,000 clones, about four fifths found once. The specimen was PBMCs. The receptors originated from a woman in her forties or fifties in good health and CMV-seropositive.

This clone was detected only a few times. V gene TRBV4-1 combines with J gene TRBJ1-5, with D possibly TRBD1 on 6 matching bases. The ends were cut back, 3 bases at V and 2 bases at J, with 14 bases in the middle. The CDR3 covers 16 residues. Germline CDR1 reads MGHRA; CDR2 reads YSYEKL. CDR3 sequence (DNA): TGCGCCAGCAGCCAGGAACAGGGTCGGGGCAATCAGCCCCAGCATTTT. Its protein is CASSQEQGRGNQPQHF.

This clone was seen more than once but under ten times. This chain uses TRBV11-2 with TRBJ2-5, with no clear D. The J call is doubtful: the DNA matches TRBJ2-7 better. The CDR3 spans 12 residues. The germline V gene has CDR1 SGHAT and CDR2 FQNNGV. The CDR3 loop is CASSRVLSEQYF. CDR3 nucleotides: TGTGCCAGCAGCCGCGTTCTCTCCGAGCAGTACTTC.

CDR3 DNA sequence: TGTGCCACCAGCAGAGGGGAGAGGAACACTGAAGCTTTCTTT. It specifies CATSRGERNTEAFF. This chain connects TRBV15 to TRBJ1-1; D gene ambiguous. V lost 1 base, J lost 1 base, and 7 bases lay in between. Germline V lookup: CDR1 LNHNV, CDR2 YYDKDF (reference sequence). This CDR3 is 14 amino acids long.